This T cell receptor (beta chain) stems from a study of PD-L1 blockade in urothelial cancer. About the study: Researchers found blood samples held a median of around 140,000 T cells.

The V and J ends lost 6 bases and 1 base respectively, with 4 bases between them. The germline V gene encodes CDR1 GTSNPN and CDR2 SVGIG (reference sequence). The CDR3 is 11 residues long. TCRdb's copy holds only in-frame clones and misses some; the assay was immunoSEQ multiplex PCR. The sample shows about 52,000 clones, 75% to 90% of them seen only once. Sample: PBMCs, taken around atezolizumab (anti-PD-L1) treatment. The chain is built from TRBV30 and TRBJ1-3; D is undetermined. This TCR derives from a man aged 35-49 years with urothelial cancer. The CDR3 nucleotides are TGTGCCTGCCCATCTGGAAACACCATATATTTT. Residues: CACPSGNTIYF.